This T cell receptor (beta chain) was sequenced in a study of cytomegalovirus exposure and HLA in healthy donors. Regarding the study as a whole: In a later analysis, TCR association rates varied by HLA locus: DRB1 most, HLA-C fewest. Later genetic work tied a missense DCLRE1C variant to beta-chain V and J trimming.

PCR used 60 Vbeta primers and 13 Jbeta primers. Using immunoSEQ multiplex PCR, the repertoire was profiled, and TCRdb retains in-frame clones only, with some absent. The sample has around 91,000 clones, 50% to 80% seen once. The germline V gene has CDR1 KGHSH and CDR2 LQKENI. The V end was cut by 0 bases, the J end by 4 bases, with 8 bases between. The CDR3 is made up of 14 amino acids. This clone was observed once. The target antigen is unknown. Unrecorded immune exposure was likely among donors, who were nominally healthy when sampled. This chain links TRBV18 with TRBJ2-3; D not resolved. This clonotype was obtained from a man aged 55 to 70 in good health and CMV-seronegative. Input material: PBMCs. CDR3 in amino acids: CASSPPSIADTQYF. The DNA of the CDR3 is TGTGCCAGCTCACCACCTAGCATCGCAGATACGCAGTATTTT. Filled out from reference TRBV18 and TRBJ2-3, the complete variable domain reads NAGVMQNPRHLVRRRGQEARLRCSPMKGHSHVYWYRQLPEEGLKFMVYLQKENIIDESGMPKERFSAEFPKEGPSILRIQQVVRGDSAAYFCASSPPSIADTQYFGPGTRLTVL.